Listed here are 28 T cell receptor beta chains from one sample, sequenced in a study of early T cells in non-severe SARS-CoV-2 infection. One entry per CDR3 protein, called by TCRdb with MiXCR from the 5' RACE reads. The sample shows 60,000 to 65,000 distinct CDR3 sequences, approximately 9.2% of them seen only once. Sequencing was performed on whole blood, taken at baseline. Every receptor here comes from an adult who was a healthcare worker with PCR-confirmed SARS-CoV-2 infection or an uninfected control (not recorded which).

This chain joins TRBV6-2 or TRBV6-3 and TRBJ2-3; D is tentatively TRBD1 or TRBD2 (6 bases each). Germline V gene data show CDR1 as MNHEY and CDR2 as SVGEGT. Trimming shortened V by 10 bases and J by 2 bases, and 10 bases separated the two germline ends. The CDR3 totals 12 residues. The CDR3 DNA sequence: TGTGCCAACAGGGAGGACACAGATACGCAGTATTTT. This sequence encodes CANREDTDTQYF.

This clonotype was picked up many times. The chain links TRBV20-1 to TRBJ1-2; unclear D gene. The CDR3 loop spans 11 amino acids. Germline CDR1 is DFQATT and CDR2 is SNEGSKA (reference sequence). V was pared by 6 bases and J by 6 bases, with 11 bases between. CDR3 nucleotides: TGCAGTGCGTTCGTCGGGGATGGCTACACCTTC. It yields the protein CSAFVGDGYTF.

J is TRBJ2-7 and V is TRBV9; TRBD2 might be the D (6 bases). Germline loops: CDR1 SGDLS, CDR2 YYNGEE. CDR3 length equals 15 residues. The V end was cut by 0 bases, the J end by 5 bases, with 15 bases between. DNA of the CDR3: TGTGCCAGCAGCGTAGGTCGGGAGCCGGTACACGAGCAGTACTTC. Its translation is CASSVGREPVHEQYF.

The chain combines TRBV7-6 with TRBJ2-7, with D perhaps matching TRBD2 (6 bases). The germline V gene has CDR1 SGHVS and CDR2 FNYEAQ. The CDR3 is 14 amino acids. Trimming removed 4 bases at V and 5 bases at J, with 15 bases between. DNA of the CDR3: TGTGCCAGCAGCTCTCGGGAGCCAAGCCACGAGCAGTACTTC. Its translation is CASSSREPSHEQYF.

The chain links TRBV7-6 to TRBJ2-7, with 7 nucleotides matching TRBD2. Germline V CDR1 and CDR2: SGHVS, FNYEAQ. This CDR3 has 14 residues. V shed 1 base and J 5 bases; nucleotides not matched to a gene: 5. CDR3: CASSLGGRGNEQYF. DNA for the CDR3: TGTGCCAGCAGCTTAGGCGGGAGAGGCAACGAGCAGTACTTC.

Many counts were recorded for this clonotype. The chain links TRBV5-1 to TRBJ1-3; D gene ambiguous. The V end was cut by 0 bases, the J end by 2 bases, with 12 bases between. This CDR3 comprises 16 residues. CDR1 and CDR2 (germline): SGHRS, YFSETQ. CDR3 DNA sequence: TGCGCCAGCAGCTTGGAAGCCTCCCTCCCTGGAAACACCATATATTTT. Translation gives CASSLEASLPGNTIYF.

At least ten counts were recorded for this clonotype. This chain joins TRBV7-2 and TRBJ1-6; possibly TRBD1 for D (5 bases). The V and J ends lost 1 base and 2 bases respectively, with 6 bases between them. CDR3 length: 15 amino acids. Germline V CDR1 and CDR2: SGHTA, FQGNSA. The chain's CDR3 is CASSLGDPYNSPLHF. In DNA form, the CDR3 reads TGTGCCAGCAGCTTAGGGGACCCCTATAATTCACCCCTCCACTTT.

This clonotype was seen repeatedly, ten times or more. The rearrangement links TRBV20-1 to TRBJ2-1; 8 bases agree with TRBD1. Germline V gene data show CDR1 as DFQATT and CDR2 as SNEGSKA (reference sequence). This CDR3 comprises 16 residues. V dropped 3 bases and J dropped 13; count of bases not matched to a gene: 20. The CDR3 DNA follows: TGCAGTGCTAGCCCCGGACAGGGACCCAAGGCTAGCGTTCAGTTCTTC. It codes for CSASPGQGPKASVQFF.

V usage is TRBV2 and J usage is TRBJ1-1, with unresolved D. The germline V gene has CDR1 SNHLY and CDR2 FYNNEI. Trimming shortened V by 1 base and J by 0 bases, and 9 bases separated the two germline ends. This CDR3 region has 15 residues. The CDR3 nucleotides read TGTGCCAGCAGTGAAGTTGTTATGGTGAACACTGAAGCTTTCTTT. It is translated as CASSEVVMVNTEAFF.

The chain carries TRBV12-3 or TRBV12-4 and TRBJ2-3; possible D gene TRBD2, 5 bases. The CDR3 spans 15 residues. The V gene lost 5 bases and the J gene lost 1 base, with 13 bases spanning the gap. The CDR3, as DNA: TGTGCCAGCAGTCCCCGGGGTAGCGGCACAGATACGCAGTATTTT. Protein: CASSPRGSGTDTQYF.

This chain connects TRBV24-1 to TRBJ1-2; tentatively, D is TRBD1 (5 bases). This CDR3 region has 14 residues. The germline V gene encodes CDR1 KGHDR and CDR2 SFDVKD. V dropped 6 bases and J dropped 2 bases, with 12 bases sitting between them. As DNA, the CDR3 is TGTGCCACCAGTCCCTCAGACAGAAACTATGGCTACACCTTC. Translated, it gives CATSPSDRNYGYTF.

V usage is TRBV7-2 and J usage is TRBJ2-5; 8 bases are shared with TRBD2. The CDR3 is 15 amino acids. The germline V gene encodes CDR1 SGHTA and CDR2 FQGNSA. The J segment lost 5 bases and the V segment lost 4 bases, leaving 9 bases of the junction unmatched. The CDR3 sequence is CASSSRPGGGETQYF. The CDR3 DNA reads TGTGCCAGCAGCTCCCGGCCGGGAGGGGGGGAGACCCAGTACTTC. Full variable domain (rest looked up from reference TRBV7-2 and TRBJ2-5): GAGVSQSPSNKVTEKGKDVELRCDPISGHTALYWYRQSLGQGLEFLIYFQGNSAPDKSGLPSDRFSAERTGGSVSTLTIQRTQQEDSAVYLCASSSRPGGGETQYFGPGTRLLVL.

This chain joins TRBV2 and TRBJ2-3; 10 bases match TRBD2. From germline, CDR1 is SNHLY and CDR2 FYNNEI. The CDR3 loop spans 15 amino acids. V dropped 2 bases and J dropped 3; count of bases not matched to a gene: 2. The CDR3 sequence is CASSEPSGSTDTQYF. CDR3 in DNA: TGTGCCAGCAGTGAACCTAGCGGGAGTACAGATACGCAGTATTTT.

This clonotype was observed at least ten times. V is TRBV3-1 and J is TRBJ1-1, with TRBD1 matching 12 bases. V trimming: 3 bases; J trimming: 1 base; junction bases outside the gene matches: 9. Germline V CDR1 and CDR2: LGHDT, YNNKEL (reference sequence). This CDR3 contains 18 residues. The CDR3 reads CASSQWGTGGAENTEAFF. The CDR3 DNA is TGTGCCAGCAGCCAGTGGGGGACAGGGGGCGCCGAGAACACTGAAGCTTTCTTT.

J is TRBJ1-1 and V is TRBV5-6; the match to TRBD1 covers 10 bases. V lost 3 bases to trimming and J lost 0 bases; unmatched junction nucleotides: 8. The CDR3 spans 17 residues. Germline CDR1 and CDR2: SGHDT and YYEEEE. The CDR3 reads CASSSLRQGALNTEAFF. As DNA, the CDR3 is TGTGCCAGCAGCTCTCTTAGACAGGGGGCCCTGAACACTGAAGCTTTCTTT.

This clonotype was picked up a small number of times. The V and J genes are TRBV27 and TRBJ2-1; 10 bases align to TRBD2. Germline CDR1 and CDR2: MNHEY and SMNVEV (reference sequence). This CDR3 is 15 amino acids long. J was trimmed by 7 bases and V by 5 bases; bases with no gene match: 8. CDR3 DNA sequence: TGTGCCAGCAGTCAACTAGCGGGGCGAATAAATGAGCAGTTCTTC. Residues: CASSQLAGRINEQFF.

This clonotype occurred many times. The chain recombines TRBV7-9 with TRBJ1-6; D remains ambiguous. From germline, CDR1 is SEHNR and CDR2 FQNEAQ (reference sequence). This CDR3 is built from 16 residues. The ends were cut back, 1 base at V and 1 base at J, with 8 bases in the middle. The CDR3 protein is CASSLGKRSYNSPLHF. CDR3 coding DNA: TGTGCCAGCAGCTTAGGGAAACGGTCCTATAATTCACCCCTCCACTTT.

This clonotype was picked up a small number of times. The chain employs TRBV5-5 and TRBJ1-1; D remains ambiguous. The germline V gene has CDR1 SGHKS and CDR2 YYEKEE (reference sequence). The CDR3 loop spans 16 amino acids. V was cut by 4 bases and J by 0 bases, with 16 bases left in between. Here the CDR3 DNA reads TGTGCCAGCAGCCCACCCGGGAAAAGCGTGAACACTGAAGCTTTCTTT. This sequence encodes CASSPPGKSVNTEAFF.

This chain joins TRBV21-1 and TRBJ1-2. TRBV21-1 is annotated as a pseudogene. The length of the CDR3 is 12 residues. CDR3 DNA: TGTGCCAGCAGCAAAGTCCGGAGCGGCTACACCTTC. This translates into CASSKVRSGYTF.

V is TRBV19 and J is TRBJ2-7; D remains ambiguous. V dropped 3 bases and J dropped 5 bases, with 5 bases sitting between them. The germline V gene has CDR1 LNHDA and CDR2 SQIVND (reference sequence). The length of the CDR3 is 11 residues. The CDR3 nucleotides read TGTGCCAGTAGTATGGGCCACGAGCAGTACTTC. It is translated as CASSMGHEQYF. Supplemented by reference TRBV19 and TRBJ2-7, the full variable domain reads DGGITQSPKYLFRKEGQNVTLSCEQNLNHDAMYWYRQDPGQGLRLIYYSQIVNDFQKGDIAEGYSVSREKKESFPLTVTSAQKNPTAFYLCASSMGHEQYFGPGTRLTVT.

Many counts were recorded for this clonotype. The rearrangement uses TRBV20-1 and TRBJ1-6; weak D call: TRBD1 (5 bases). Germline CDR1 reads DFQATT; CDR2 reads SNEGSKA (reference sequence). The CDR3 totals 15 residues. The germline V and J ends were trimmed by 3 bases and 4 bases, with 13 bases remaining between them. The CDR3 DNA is TGCAGTGCTAGCTACGGGAGGGGTTATAATTCACCCCTCCACTTT. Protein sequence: CSASYGRGYNSPLHF.

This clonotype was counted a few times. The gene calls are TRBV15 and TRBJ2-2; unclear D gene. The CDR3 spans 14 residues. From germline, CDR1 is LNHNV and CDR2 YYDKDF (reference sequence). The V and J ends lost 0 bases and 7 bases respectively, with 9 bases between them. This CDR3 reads CATSREFLDGELFF. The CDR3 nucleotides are TGTGCCACCAGCAGAGAGTTCCTGGACGGGGAGCTGTTTTTT.

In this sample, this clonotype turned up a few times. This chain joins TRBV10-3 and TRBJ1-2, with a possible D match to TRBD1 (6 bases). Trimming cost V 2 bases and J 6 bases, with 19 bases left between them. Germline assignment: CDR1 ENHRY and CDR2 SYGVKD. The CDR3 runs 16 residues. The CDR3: CAISEPGNTGWNGYTF. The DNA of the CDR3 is TGTGCCATCAGTGAGCCGGGAAATACAGGGTGGAATGGCTACACCTTC.

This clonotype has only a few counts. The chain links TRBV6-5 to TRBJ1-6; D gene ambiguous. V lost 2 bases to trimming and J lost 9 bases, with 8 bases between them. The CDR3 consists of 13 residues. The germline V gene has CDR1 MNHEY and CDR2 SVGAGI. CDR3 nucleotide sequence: TGTGCCAGCAGTTACCAAGGAGTTTCACCCCTCCACTTT. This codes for CASSYQGVSPLHF.

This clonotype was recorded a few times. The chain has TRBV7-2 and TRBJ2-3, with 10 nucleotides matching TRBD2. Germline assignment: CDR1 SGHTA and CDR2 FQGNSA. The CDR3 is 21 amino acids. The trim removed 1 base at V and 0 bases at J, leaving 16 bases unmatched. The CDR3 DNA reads TGTGCCAGCAGCTTAGGGGGCTACGGCACTAGCGGGAAGCAAAGCACAGATACGCAGTATTTT. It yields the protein CASSLGGYGTSGKQSTDTQYF.

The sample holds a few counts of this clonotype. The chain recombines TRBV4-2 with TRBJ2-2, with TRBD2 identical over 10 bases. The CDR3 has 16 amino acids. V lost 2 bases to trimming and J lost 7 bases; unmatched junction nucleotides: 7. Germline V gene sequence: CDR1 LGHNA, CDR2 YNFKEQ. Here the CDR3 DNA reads TGTGCCAGCAGCCAAAGCCTAGCGGGAGTTGGCGGGGAGCTGTTTTTT. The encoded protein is CASSQSLAGVGGELFF.

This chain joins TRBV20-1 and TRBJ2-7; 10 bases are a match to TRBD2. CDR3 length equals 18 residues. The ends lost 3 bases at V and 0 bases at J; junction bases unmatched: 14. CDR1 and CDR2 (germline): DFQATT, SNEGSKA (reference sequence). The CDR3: CSASTAPSGSPNSYEQYF. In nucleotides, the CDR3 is TGCAGTGCTAGTACTGCGCCTAGCGGGAGCCCGAACTCCTACGAGCAGTACTTC.

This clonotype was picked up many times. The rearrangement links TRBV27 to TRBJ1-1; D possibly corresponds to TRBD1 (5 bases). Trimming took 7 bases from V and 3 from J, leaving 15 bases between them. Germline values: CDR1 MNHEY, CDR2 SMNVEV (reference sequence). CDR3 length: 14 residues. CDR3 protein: CASISGGGYTEAFF. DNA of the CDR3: TGTGCCAGCATCTCCGGGGGAGGGTACACTGAAGCTTTCTTT.